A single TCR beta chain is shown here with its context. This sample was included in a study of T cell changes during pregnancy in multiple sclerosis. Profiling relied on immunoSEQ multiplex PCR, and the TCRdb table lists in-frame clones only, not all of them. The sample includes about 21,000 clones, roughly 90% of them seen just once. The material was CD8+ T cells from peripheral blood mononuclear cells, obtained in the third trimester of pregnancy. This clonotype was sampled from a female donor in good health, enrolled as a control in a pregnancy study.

The CDR3 DNA reads as TGTGCCAGCAGCAACCCTTCTCCCCGGACACAGACCTACGAGCAGTACTTC. Its translation: CASSNPSPRTQTYEQYF. The gene calls are TRBV21-1 and TRBJ2-7; TRBD1 is the table's D call, not checked against the DNA. TRBV21-1 is marked as a pseudogene. The CDR3 spans 17 residues.